The sample holds a few counts of the clone carrying this T cell receptor beta chain. Healthy Caucasian individuals from Russia aged about 6 to 90 were enrolled as donors. PCR was performed a second time for about 6 to 12 cycles using a sample-barcoded 5' primer and a J-beta primer mix. Through a template-switch adaptor with 12 random nucleotides, each cDNA molecule received a tag. In TCRdb, the 5' RACE reads were re-called with MiXCR into one record per CDR3 protein. The sample gives roughly 550,000 distinct CDR3 sequences, under 30% of which show up once; 8.7% is in the top ten. CDR1 is SQVTM and CDR2 is ANQGSEA in the germline V gene. This CDR3 has 15 residues. Trimming took 5 bases from V and 5 from J; bases not matched to a gene: 13. The data were taken from a study of blood T cells in healthy people across ages. The same specimen was also included in a second study, on T cells of mothers and their children.

This chain joins TRBV29-1 and TRBJ1-2; TRBD1 matches at 8 bases. This TCR was sampled from a boy between 10 and 17 years old in good health. Sample: blood. CDR3 sequence reads: CSVTMDRANVYGYTF. In nucleotides, the CDR3 is TGCAGCGTTACCATGGACAGGGCGAATGTGTATGGCTACACCTTC.